What follows is one T cell receptor beta chain and its context. This clonotype was counted between two and nine times. Its cognate antigen has yet to be identified. Base-call qualities are not available, and no considerably larger clone is one nucleotide away. Taken from the germline V gene (reference sequence), the CDR1 and CDR2 loops are LNHDA and SQIVND. Trimming at the junction amounts to 7 bases on V and 10 bases on J, and the germline ends lie 17 bases apart. Spanning cysteine to phenylalanine, the CDR3 consists of 14 amino acids. This entry keeps only the CDR3 DNA: 42 bases, framed from base 1. Library creation used 5' RACE. These reads were obtained on an Illumina HiSeq 2000. Template switching introduced a universal primer binding site; the final cDNA contained a unique molecular identifier, enabling accurate counting of TCR cDNA molecules. Specific primers in the conserved constant-segment region were used to synthesize first-strand cDNA for the TCR alpha and beta chains. To control for contamination, every cDNA library was double barcoded, receiving both a SMART-Mk sample barcode and Illumina barcodes. TruSeq adapter sequences along with Illumina sample barcodes were introduced in two successive PCR steps. Sequencing of the TCR alpha and beta cDNA libraries was done on the Illumina HiSeq platform using custom primers. Under the source paper's analysis protocol: MiGEC was used to process raw reads and extract unique molecular identifiers, and MiXCR was used to find CDR3 positions. For each individual, recombination models were inferred using an EM algorithm with the repgenHMM and IGoR tools. Shared clonotypes were analyzed with the tcR package in R, and sharing was normalized by the product of cloneset sizes. Out-of-frame nonproductive sequences were analyzed to study raw recombination free of thymic and clonal selection effects. Starting from the raw public reads, TCRdb applied fastp trimming at Q25, assembled clones with MiXCR and retained in-frame beta chains. When rows share a CDR3 protein, they turn into one entry using the most common DNA and genes. The V and J calls reflect TCRdb's pipeline rather than the authors' work. This sample has under 1 million distinct CDR3 sequences in its table, and 10% to 15% of those were observed once. Together, the top ten hold around 1.6% of the sample.

All donors were healthy Caucasians. Three pairs of female monozygotic twins, all aged about 18 to 30 years, were included in the twin cohort. RNA for TCR libraries was isolated from peripheral blood mononuclear cells. The data were taken from a study of identical twins (dated by TCRdb to 2015 to 2016). For context, the study as a whole: To test whether fetal clonotypes persist, this study deep-sequenced TCR alpha and beta repertoires from monozygotic twins, from unrelated adults of various ages, and from cord blood. To rule out contamination, replicate twin experiments were performed at different times with different library preparation protocols.

What the research found in general, with its limitations: Fewer insertions were carried by abundant cord blood beta clonotypes; a weaker similar trend was observed in young adult naive repertoires, while no such trend was observed in memory repertoires. Out-of-frame TCR alpha sequences shared between twins showed an excess of low generation-probability sequences compared with coincidental sharing between unrelated individuals. Zero-insertion analyses could be partly confounded by invariant T cells such as MAIT and iNKT, though diverse VJ usage argued against such confounding for most clonotypes. The excess sharing between twins in beta out-of-frame sequences was weaker because fewer shared sequences reduced the signal-to-noise ratio. Because the same donors could not be followed over many years, conclusions were based on cross-sectional statistical analysis. Out-of-frame TCR alpha sharing in monozygotic twins was systematically underestimated by recombination models, whereas sharing between unrelated individuals was in agreement with the recombination models.

This sample also belongs to another study, concerning yellow fever vaccine responses in identical twins. Drawing on the second study: The T cell response to vaccination in identical twins was reported by the authors to appear partly convergent and partly personalized. In identical twins, the study followed T cell clones that responded to the vaccine with precision.

The TCR sequence derives from a woman in her late teens or twenties in good health. Recombination linked TRBV19 to TRBJ1-6; D gene: possibly TRBD1, on 6 matching bases. Sample: PBMCs. In nucleotide form, the sequence is TGTGCCAGTAAAGTGGCAGGGGTATCGTCACCCCTCCACTTT. It specifies CASKVAGVSSPLHF.